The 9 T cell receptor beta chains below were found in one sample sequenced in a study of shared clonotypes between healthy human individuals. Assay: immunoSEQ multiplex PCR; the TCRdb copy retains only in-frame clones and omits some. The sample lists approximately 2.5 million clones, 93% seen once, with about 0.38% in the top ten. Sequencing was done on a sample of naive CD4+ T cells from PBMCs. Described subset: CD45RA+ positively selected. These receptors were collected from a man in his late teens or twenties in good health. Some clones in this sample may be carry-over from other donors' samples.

The CDR3 loop reads CAIMPELANYGYTF. The CDR3 DNA sequence: TGTGCCATCATGCCGGAACTCGCTAACTATGGCTACACCTTC. V and J are TRBV10-3 and TRBJ1-2; no clear D gene. Germline CDR1 is ENHRY and CDR2 is SYGVKD. V shed 7 bases and J shed 0 bases, with 12 bases lying between them. The CDR3 runs to 14 residues.

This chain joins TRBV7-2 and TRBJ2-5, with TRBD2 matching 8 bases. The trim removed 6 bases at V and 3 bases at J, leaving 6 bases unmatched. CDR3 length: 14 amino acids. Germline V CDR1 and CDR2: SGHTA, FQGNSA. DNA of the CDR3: TGTGCCAGCAGTCGCCAGACTAGCGAAGAGACCCAGTACTTC. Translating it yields CASSRQTSEETQYF.

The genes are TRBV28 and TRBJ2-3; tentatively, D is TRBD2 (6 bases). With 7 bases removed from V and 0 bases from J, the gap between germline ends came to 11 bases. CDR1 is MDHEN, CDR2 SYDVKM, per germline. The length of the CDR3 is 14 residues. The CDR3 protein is CASKLAASTDTQYF. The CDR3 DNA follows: TGTGCCAGCAAACTAGCCGCGAGCACAGATACGCAGTATTTT.

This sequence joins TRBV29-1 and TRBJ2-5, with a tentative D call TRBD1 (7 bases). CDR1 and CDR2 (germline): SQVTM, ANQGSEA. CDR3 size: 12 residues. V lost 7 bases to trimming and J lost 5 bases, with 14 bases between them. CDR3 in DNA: TGCAGCGCCCCGACAGGGAGGGAGACCCAGTACTTC. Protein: CSAPTGRETQYF.

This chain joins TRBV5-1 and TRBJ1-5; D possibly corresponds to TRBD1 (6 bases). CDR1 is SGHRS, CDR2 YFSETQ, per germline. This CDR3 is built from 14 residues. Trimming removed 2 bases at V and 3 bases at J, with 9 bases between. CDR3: CASSLGTINQPQHF. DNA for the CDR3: TGCGCCAGCAGCTTAGGGACAATCAATCAGCCCCAGCATTTT.

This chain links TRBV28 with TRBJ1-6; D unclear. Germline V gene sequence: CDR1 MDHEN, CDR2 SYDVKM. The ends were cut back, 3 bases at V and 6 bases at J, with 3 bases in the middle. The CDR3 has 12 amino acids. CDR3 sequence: CASSFSNSPLHF. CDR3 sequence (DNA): TGTGCCAGCAGTTTTTCTAATTCACCCCTCCACTTT. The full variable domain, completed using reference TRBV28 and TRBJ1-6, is DVKVTQSSRYLVKRTGEKVFLECVQDMDHENMFWYRQDPGLGLRLIYFSYDVKMKEKGDIPEGYSVSREKKERFSLILESASTNQTSMYLCASSFSNSPLHFGNGTRLTVT.

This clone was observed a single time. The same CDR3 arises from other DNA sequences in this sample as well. This chain's CDR3 is CASSGGSGANVLTF. Here the CDR3 DNA reads TGTGCCTCCTCAGGGGGCTCTGGGGCCAACGTCCTGACTTTC. V usage is TRBV28 and J usage is TRBJ2-6; 7 bases line up with TRBD1. CDR1 is MDHEN and CDR2 is SYDVKM in the germline V gene. J gave up 0 bases and V 11 bases, and 4 bases lay outside the gene matches. The CDR3 runs 14 residues.

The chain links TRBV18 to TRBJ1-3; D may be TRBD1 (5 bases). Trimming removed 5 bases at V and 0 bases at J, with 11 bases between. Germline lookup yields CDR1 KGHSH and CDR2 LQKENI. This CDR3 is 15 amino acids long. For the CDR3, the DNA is TGTGCCAGCTCAGGTAACAGGAACTCTGGAAACACCATATATTTT. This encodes CASSGNRNSGNTIYF.

In DNA, the CDR3 is TGTGCCAGCAGCTTATCAATCTCCTACAATGAGCAGTTCTTC. It yields the protein CASSLSISYNEQFF. V and J are TRBV7-9 and TRBJ2-1; D unresolved. Germline loops: CDR1 SEHNR, CDR2 FQNEAQ (reference sequence). The CDR3 sequence is 14 residues long. V was cut by 2 bases and J by 0 bases, with 5 bases left in between.